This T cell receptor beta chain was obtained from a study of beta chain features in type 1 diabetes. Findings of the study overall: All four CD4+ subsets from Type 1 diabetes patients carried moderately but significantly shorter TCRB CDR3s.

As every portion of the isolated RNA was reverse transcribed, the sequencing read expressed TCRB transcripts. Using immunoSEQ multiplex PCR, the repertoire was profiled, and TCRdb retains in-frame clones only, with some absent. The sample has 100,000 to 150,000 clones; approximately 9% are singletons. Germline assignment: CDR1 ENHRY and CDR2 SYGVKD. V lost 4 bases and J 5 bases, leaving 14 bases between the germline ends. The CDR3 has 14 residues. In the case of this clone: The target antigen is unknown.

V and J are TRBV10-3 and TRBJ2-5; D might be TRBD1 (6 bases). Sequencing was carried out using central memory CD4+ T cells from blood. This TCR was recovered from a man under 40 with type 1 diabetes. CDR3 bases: TGTGCCATCAGTGCTGGGGGCGATAAGGAGACCCAGTACTTC. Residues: CAISAGGDKETQYF.